The source of this TCR beta chain is a study of post-analysis software for immune sequencing data. Background on the study: Multiple sclerosis in the patients followed relapsing-remitting, secondary progressive and progressive-relapsing courses. The study's findings and limits: The normalized Chao1 diversity of multiple sclerosis patients was significantly lower than that of controls. Samples prepared in the same batch strongly co-clustered by F measure. A handful of TRBV segments appeared more often in patients than in controls, and TRBV5-6, TRBV5-1 and TRBV20-1 were among these.

The TCR beta cDNA libraries carried unique molecular identifiers. Researchers reported 400,000 to 550,000 cDNA molecules coming from 1 to 10 million T cells. TCRdb processed the PCR reads anew with MiXCR; each CDR3 protein has one entry. Among 180,000 or so distinct CDR3 sequences listed, approximately 30% were seen once. V gave up 4 bases and J gave up 7 bases; unmatched junction bases: 13. Per the germline V gene, CDR1 is ENHRY and CDR2 is SYGVKD. The CDR3 totals 16 residues. In regard to this clonotype: Its target is not known. A clone one base away is much larger, so this may be a read error.

The clonotype was recovered from a girl aged 2-17 years with multiple sclerosis. Sequencing was carried out using blood. The chain combines TRBV10-3 with TRBJ2-7; 10 positions match TRBD2. CDR3 in DNA: TGTGCCATCAGTGCCATGAGCGGGAGGGGTTACAATGAGCAGTACTTC. Translating gives CAISAMSGRGYNEQYF.